Included here is one T cell receptor beta chain sequence, with context. Its antigen remains unidentified. CDR3 length: 15 amino acids, cysteine to phenylalanine. The DNA is unrecorded. The CDR1 and CDR2 encoded by the germline V gene are SGHTA and FQGNSA. This sample is part of a study of monozygotic twins with inflammatory bowel disease (dated by TCRdb to about 2019). Looking at the study overall: The full study comprised around 28 monozygotic twin pairs: nine German pairs (four IBD-concordant, five IBD-discordant) and 19 IBD-discordant Danish pairs. Each individual had, on average, about 151 000 unique TCRalpha sequences and 181 000 unique TCRbeta sequences available for analysis. Disease-associated traits were sought mainly through comparisons between IBD patients and their genetically identical healthy co-twins within discordant pairs.

The library was built by means of 5' RACE. Each TCR library was prepared from 3,000 to 4,500 ng of total RNA. For each sample, cDNA synthesis with SMARTScribe reverse transcriptase was split into eight separate reactions. During cDNA synthesis, template switching introduced unique molecular identifiers that contained a 6-nucleotide sample barcode. TCRalpha and TCRbeta cDNA was amplified by two nested PCRs of 16 and 9 cycles, with bead purification after each PCR. Before amplification, the cDNA was treated with uracil DNA-glycosylase and purified using the QIAquick PCR purification kit. The second PCR added Illumina TruSeq-compatible adapters along with sample-specific barcodes. TapeStation and Qubit were used to check library quality and concentration, and 5 to 6.5 ng of each library was pooled. Sequencing of the pooled libraries was done on an Illumina HiSeq2500 single-index Rapid Run using custom sequencing primers and 2 x 100 bp reads. Per the authors' processing: PCR and sequencing errors were corrected by UMI-based consensus assembly using MiGEC version 1.2.6. V(D)J alignment, clonotype assembly and CDR3 extraction were performed with MiXCR version 2.1.1. Gene usage, clonotype sharing and MAIT/NKT TCR abundance were normalised by analysing the top 1000, 10 000 and 20 000 clonotypes per sample. Diversity was computed as the inverse Simpson index with the vegan R package after downsampling to 27 000 UMIs. Paired Mann-Whitney U tests were applied to discordant twin pairs, with Benjamini-Hochberg correction for multiple testing. Through TCRdb reprocessing, the reads give one entry per CDR3 protein sequence; DNA is omitted. The V and J calls and clone size are TCRdb's, not the authors'. In this sample's table one finds 210,000 or so distinct CDR3 sequences. The ten biggest clones cover more than 7.5% of the sample.

From each donor, a roughly 2.7 ml peripheral blood sample was collected into PAXgene tubes and kept at -80 degrees C. Without any T cell sorting, total RNA was extracted from whole blood using the PAXgene blood miRNA kit on an automated QIAcube. Peripheral blood from monozygotic twin pairs who were concordant or discordant for inflammatory bowel disease underwent deep TCRalpha and TCRbeta repertoire profiling using unique molecular barcoding. Smoking habits were recorded for all twin pairs, and individuals were classified as current, former or never smokers. Overall study outcomes, separate from this receptor: Distinction between different T cell subtypes could not be achieved in the analysis. No single strong signal or clonotype linked to IBD turned up in the results, so the idea that one exists was not supported. TCRbeta repertoire diversity, by inverse Simpson index, was decreased in IBD patients compared with their healthy co-twins. Because patients were on differing immunosuppressive treatments, the repertoires may have picked up extra background noise and inter-individual variability. Repertoire similarity did not differ between concordant and discordant twins, which could be due to limited statistical power. Fewer clonotypes were shared with other individuals by IBD patients than by healthy twins, most markedly in patients showing signs of disease activity.

This TCR derives from a human donor with ulcerative colitis or Crohn's disease, or a healthy co-twin of an affected twin (not recorded which). The rearrangement combines TRBV7-2 with TRBJ1-2. The sample consisted of blood. The CDR3 protein sequence reads: CASSVTVNSFYGYTF. Full variable domain (CDR3 extended with the reference TRBV7-2 and TRBJ1-2 proteins): GAGVSQSPSNKVTEKGKDVELRCDPISGHTALYWYRQSLGQGLEFLIYFQGNSAPDKSGLPSDRFSAERTGGSVSTLTIQRTQQEDSAVYLCASSVTVNSFYGYTFGSGTRLTVV.